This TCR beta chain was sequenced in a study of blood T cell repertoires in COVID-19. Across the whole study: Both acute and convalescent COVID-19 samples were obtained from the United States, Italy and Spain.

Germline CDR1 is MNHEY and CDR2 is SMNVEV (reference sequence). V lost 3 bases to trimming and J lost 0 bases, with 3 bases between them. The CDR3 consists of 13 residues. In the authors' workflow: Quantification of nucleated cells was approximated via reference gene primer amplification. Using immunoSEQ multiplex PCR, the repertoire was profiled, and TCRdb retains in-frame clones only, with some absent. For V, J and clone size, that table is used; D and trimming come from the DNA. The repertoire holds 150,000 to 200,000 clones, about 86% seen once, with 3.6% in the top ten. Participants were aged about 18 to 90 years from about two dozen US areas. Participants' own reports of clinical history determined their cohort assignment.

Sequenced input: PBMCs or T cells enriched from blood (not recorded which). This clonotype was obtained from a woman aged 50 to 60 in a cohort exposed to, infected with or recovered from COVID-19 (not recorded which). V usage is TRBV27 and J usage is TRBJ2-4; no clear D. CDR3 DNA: TGTGCCAGCAGTTTCTTAGCCAAAAACATTCAGTACTTC. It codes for CASSFLAKNIQYF.